The next 19 T cell receptor beta chains were all read from a single sample in a study of cytomegalovirus exposure and HLA in healthy donors. Some clones are missing from TCRdb's copy, which holds only in-frame ones; the method was immunoSEQ multiplex PCR. The sample has 280,000 or so clones; roughly 90% are singletons. The sample comprised PBMCs. These receptors originate from a young woman in good health and CMV-seronegative.

This chain uses TRBV4-1 with TRBJ1-4; TRBD1 matches at 9 bases. The CDR3 extends over 15 amino acids. V was clipped by 4 bases and J by 2 bases; unmatched bases: 2. Germline V gives CDR1 MGHRA, CDR2 YSYEKL. For the CDR3, the DNA is TGCGCCAGCAGCCGGGACAGGGCGACTAATGAAAAACTGTTTTTT. It specifies CASSRDRATNEKLFF.

The V gene is TRBV6-1, the J gene TRBJ2-5, with D possibly TRBD2 on 6 matching bases. In germline, CDR1 is MNHNS, CDR2 SASEGT. The CDR3 is 17 residues long. Trimming stripped 1 base from V and 5 bases from J, with 20 bases between. This chain's CDR3 is CASSEDVSRGSGETQYF. CDR3 nucleotides: TGTGCCAGCAGTGAAGACGTGTCTCGGGGGAGCGGTGAGACCCAGTACTTC.

This clone was seen only a few times. The CDR3 spells CASSAQLITGVTNEKLFF. CDR3 nucleotides: TGCGCCAGCAGCGCCCAACTTATTACAGGGGTGACTAATGAAAAACTGTTTTTT. V usage is TRBV4-1 and J usage is TRBJ1-4, with TRBD1 identical over 7 bases. CDR3 length equals 18 residues. The ends lost 5 bases at V and 2 bases at J; junction bases unmatched: 14. The germline gives CDR1 MGHRA, CDR2 YSYEKL.

This chain joins TRBV4-1 and TRBJ1-1, with D maybe TRBD1 (5 bases). Trimming removed 1 base from V and 10 bases from J, with 22 bases in between. Germline V lookup: CDR1 MGHRA, CDR2 YSYEKL. CDR3 length equals 16 residues. CDR3 DNA: TGCGCCAGCAGCCAAGTAGGGCGCCTGGAGGGGTTGGGAGCTTTCTTT. Translating it yields CASSQVGRLEGLGAFF.

This sequence joins TRBV5-1 and TRBJ2-5; D is unclear. V was shortened by 4 bases and J by 3 bases, with 16 bases between the two germline ends. The CDR3 is made up of 15 amino acids. The germline V gene encodes CDR1 SGHRS and CDR2 YFSETQ. The CDR3 nucleotides are TGCGCCAGCAGCCCTGTCGTGGCAGGCGAAGAGACCCAGTACTTC. This encodes CASSPVVAGEETQYF.

This rearrangement joins TRBV27 to TRBJ1-2; D possibly corresponds to TRBD1 (5 bases). Germline-derived CDR1 and CDR2 are MNHEY and SMNVEV (reference sequence). Trimming shortened V by 0 bases and J by 1 base, and 9 bases separated the two germline ends. CDR3 length: 15 residues. The CDR3 region is CASSLSGVNNYGYTF. The CDR3 DNA reads as TGTGCCAGCAGTTTATCAGGGGTCAATAACTATGGCTACACCTTC.

The chain carries TRBV28 and TRBJ1-5; D might be TRBD1 (6 bases). Looked up from germline, CDR1 is MDHEN and CDR2 is SYDVKM. Trimming left V 9 bases short and J 6 bases short, with 21 bases between. CDR3 size: 15 residues. The DNA of the CDR3 is TGTGCCAGTTTCGGGGGGGCGCCGAATGTTCAGCCCCAGCATTTT. Encoded protein: CASFGGAPNVQPQHF.

This clone came up a few times. This chain uses TRBV4-1 with TRBJ2-7; TRBD1 matches at 7 bases. The CDR3 totals 17 residues. CDR1 is MGHRA and CDR2 is YSYEKL in the germline V gene. V dropped 1 base and J dropped 0; count of bases not matched to a gene: 9. The CDR3, as DNA: TGCGCCAGCAGCCAAGGCCATCGGACAGGTAACTCCTACGAGCAGTACTTC. It encodes CASSQGHRTGNSYEQYF.

J is TRBJ2-1 and V is TRBV5-4; D not certain. The ends were cut back, 1 base at V and 0 bases at J, with 8 bases in the middle. The CDR3 loop spans 15 amino acids. Per germline, CDR1 SGHNT and CDR2 YYREEE (reference sequence). The CDR3 nucleotides read TGTGCCAGCAGCTTGACGTGGAGCTCCTACAATGAGCAGTTCTTC. This codes for CASSLTWSSYNEQFF.

Only one count was recorded for this clone. V and J are TRBV7-2 and TRBJ1-1; D remains unclear. The V gene's germline CDR1 is SGHTA and CDR2 FQGNSA. The V gene lost 0 bases and the J gene lost 2 bases, with 10 bases spanning the gap. The CDR3 runs 15 residues. Here the CDR3 DNA reads TGTGCCAGCAGCTTAGCGAGATCTGGTAACACTGAAGCTTTCTTT. Protein: CASSLARSGNTEAFF.

The gene calls are TRBV2 and TRBJ1-5; D unclear. Germline CDR1 SNHLY, CDR2 FYNNEI. This CDR3 has 15 amino acids. V dropped 6 bases and J dropped 1 base, with 13 bases sitting between them. Here the CDR3 reads CASRDEGLSNQPQHF. The CDR3 DNA is TGTGCCAGCAGGGATGAGGGTCTAAGCAATCAGCCCCAGCATTTT. The full variable domain, in which reference TRBV2 and TRBJ1-5 provide the parts outside the CDR3, is EPEVTQTPSHQVTQMGQEVILRCVPISNHLYFYWYRQILGQKVEFLVSFYNNEISEKSEIFDDQFSVERPDGSNFTLKIRSTKLEDSAMYFCASRDEGLSNQPQHFGDGTRLSIL.

The CDR3, as DNA: TGTGCCTGGACTCCCCAAGGGCGGGCTGGAAACACCATATATTTT. This translates into CAWTPQGRAGNTIYF. This chain uses TRBV30 with TRBJ1-3; D remains unclear. This CDR3 is 15 amino acids long. Germline CDR1 is GTSNPN and CDR2 is SVGIG (reference sequence). Trimming cost V 4 bases and J 2 bases, with 15 bases left between them. Using reference TRBV30 and TRBJ1-3 for the parts outside the CDR3, the full variable domain is SQTIHQWPATLVQPVGSPLSLECTVEGTSNPNLYWYRQAAGRGLQLLFYSVGIGQISSEVPQNLSASRPQDRQFILSSKKLLLSDSGFYLCAWTPQGRAGNTIYFGEGSWLTVV.

This clone turned up a few times. This sequence joins TRBV7-9 and TRBJ1-5; 7 nucleotides agree with TRBD1. The CDR3 has 17 residues. After removal of 1 base from V and 5 bases from J, the junction contained 11 bases not matched to a gene. Germline V gives CDR1 SEHNR, CDR2 FQNEAQ (reference sequence). In DNA, the CDR3 is TGTGCCAGCAGCTTAGGTAGTTTACCGGGACAGTATCAGCCCCAGCATTTT. This gives the protein CASSLGSLPGQYQPQHF.

The chain employs TRBV5-1 and TRBJ2-1, with 9 bases that match TRBD2. The ends lost 3 bases at V and 6 bases at J; junction bases unmatched: 7. In germline, CDR1 is SGHRS, CDR2 YFSETQ. CDR3 length: 15 amino acids. Here the CDR3 DNA reads TGCGCCAGCAGCTCAGGACTAGCGTCGGGCAATGAGCAGTTCTTC. Translated: CASSSGLASGNEQFF.

This sequence joins TRBV18 and TRBJ2-3, with 7 bases identical to TRBD2. From germline, CDR1 is KGHSH and CDR2 LQKENI. After removal of 6 bases from V and 3 bases from J, the junction contained 9 bases not matched to a gene. The CDR3 consists of 15 residues. The CDR3 bases are TGTGCCAGCTCCCCCCGGGAGGCCAGGACAGATACGCAGTATTTT. Translated: CASSPREARTDTQYF.

The rearrangement joins TRBV9 to TRBJ2-1; 11 nucleotides match TRBD2. Unmatched junction bases numbered 11, after V lost 4 bases and J lost 5 bases. From germline, CDR1 is SGDLS and CDR2 YYNGEE. The CDR3 extends over 17 amino acids. The CDR3 DNA reads TGTGCCAGCAGCACAACAGTTAGCGGGAGGGCCCACAATGAGCAGTTCTTC. Translating gives CASSTTVSGRAHNEQFF.

The V call is TRBV10-3, the J call TRBJ2-7, with TRBD1 identical over 7 bases. The germline CDR1 and CDR2 sequences are ENHRY and SYGVKD. The CDR3 has 13 amino acids. V was pared by 4 bases and J by 3 bases, with 3 bases of the junction left unmatched. CDR3 sequence reads: CAISGGGLYEQYF. The CDR3 DNA is TGTGCCATCAGTGGAGGGGGCCTCTACGAGCAGTACTTC.

V and J are TRBV7-9 and TRBJ2-1, with D perhaps TRBD2 (5 bases). With 5 bases removed from V and 6 bases from J, the gap between germline ends came to 11 bases. The CDR3 consists of 13 residues. Germline CDR1 is SEHNR and CDR2 is FQNEAQ (reference sequence). The CDR3 loop reads CASSAGLSNEQFF. CDR3 sequence (DNA): TGTGCCAGCAGCGCCGGACTGTCCAATGAGCAGTTCTTC.

The chain has TRBV28 and TRBJ2-1, with 9 bases fitting TRBD2. The V gene's germline CDR1 is MDHEN and CDR2 SYDVKM. Losses at the gene ends were 6 bases for V and 4 bases for J; bases not matched to a gene: 10. The CDR3 has 16 residues. CDR3 sequence: CASSSRRLAAYNEQFF. For the CDR3, the DNA is TGTGCCAGCAGCTCCCGTCGACTAGCGGCTTACAATGAGCAGTTCTTC.